The text below deals with one T cell receptor beta chain. Enrollees, about 18 to 89 years old, lived in roughly 24 US areas. Participants' reported clinical history set cohort assignment. The repertoire was sequenced with immunoSEQ multiplex PCR; TCRdb's copy has only in-frame clones and lacks some. The sample has approximately 360,000 clones; around 87% are singletons. The V segment lost 6 bases and the J segment 7 bases; nucleotides outside the gene matches: 8. Germline-derived CDR1 and CDR2 are SNHLY and FYNNEI. CDR3 size: 15 residues. This specimen comes from a study of blood T cell repertoires in COVID-19. Study information: Symptom resolution, clearance, or two negative PCRs marked donors in Cohort 3 as recovered. Acute and convalescent COVID-19 samples came from the United States, Italy and Spain.

The TCR originated in a man aged 40-49 years in a cohort exposed to, infected with or recovered from COVID-19 (not recorded which). V and J are TRBV2 and TRBJ2-1, with 11 bases fitting TRBD2. Sequencing was done on a sample of PBMCs or T cells enriched from blood (not recorded which). Here the CDR3 DNA reads TGTGCCAGCAGCGGGATAGCGGGAGGGGGGAATGAGCAGTTCTTC. Translated: CASSGIAGGGNEQFF.